This TCR beta chain comes out of a study of blood T cell repertoires in COVID-19. Turning to the study itself: T cells, B-cell-depleted T cells, or PBMCs supplied cDNA or gDNA.

The CDR3 has 17 amino acids. The V gene lost 0 bases and the J gene lost 1 base, with 14 bases spanning the gap. Germline values: CDR1 MGHDK, CDR2 SYGVNS. In the original analysis: It was from reference gene primer amplification that nucleated cell counts were estimated. TCRdb's copy holds only in-frame clones and misses some; the assay was immunoSEQ multiplex PCR. From that table come the V and J calls and clone size; the DNA was used to work out D and trimming. There are approximately 100,000 clones in the sample; approximately 81% occur only once, and more than 12% lies in the top ten. The chain uses TRBV25-1 and TRBJ2-3; tentatively, D is TRBD1 (6 bases). Material for sequencing was peripheral blood. The receptor's source is a woman in her 70s with acute or convalescent COVID-19. The CDR3 DNA reads TGTGCCAGCAGTGAATATAAGACAGGCACTGGCACAGATACGCAGTATTTT. Translation gives CASSEYKTGTGTDTQYF.